This T cell receptor beta chain was documented in a study of control samples from healthy donors and cancer patients. This table comes from immunoSEQ multiplex PCR, and its TCRdb copy is limited to in-frame clones, with some not included. The data contain 53,000 or so clones, roughly nine tenths of them singletons. Source material: PBMCs. This receptor was identified in a man aged 55 to 70 with head and neck cancer.

CDR3 protein: CASTLRGNTEAFF. The CDR3 region has the DNA TGTGCCAGCACCCTTAGGGGTAACACTGAAGCTTTCTTT. V usage is TRBV7-2 and J usage is TRBJ1-1; possible D gene TRBD1, 5 bases. Germline CDR1 reads SGHTA; CDR2 reads FQGNSA. The CDR3 is made up of 13 amino acids. Trimming stripped 7 bases from V and 2 bases from J, with 11 bases between.